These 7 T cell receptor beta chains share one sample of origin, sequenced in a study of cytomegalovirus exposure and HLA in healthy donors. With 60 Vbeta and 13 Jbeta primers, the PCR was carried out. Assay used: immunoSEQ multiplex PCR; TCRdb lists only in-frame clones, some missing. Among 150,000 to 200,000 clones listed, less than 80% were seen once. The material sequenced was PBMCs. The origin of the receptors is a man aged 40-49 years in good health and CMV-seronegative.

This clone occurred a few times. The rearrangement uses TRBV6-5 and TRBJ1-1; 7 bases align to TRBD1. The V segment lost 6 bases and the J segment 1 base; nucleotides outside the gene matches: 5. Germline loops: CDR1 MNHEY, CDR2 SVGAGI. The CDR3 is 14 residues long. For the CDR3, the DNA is TGTGCCAGCAGGTCACAGGGGTCGAACACTGAAGCTTTCTTT. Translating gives CASRSQGSNTEAFF.

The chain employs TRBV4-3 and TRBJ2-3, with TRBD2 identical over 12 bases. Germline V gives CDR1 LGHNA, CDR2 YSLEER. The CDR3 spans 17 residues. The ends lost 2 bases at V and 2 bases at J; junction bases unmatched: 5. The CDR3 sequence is CASSQTRTSGTTDTQYF. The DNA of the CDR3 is TGCGCCAGCAGCCAAACCCGGACTAGCGGGACCACAGATACGCAGTATTTT.

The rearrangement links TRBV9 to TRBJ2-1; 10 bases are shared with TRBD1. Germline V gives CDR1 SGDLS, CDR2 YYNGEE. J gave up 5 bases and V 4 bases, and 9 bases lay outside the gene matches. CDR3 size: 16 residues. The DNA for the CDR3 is TGTGCCAGCAGCCTCTCCGGGACAGGGGCAAACAATGAGCAGTTCTTC. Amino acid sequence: CASSLSGTGANNEQFF. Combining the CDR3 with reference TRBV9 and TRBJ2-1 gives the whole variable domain DSGVTQTPKHLITATGQRVTLRCSPRSGDLSVYWYQQSLDQGLQFLIQYYNGEERAKGNILERFSAQQFPDLHSELNLSSLELGDSALYFCASSLSGTGANNEQFFGPGTRLTVL.

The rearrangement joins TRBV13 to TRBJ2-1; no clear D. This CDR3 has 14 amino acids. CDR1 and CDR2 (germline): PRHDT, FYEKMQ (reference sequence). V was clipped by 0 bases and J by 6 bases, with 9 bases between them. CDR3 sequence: CASSLGFQVNEQFF. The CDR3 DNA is TGTGCCAGCAGCTTAGGCTTCCAGGTCAATGAGCAGTTCTTC.

The CDR3 DNA is TGTGCCAGCTCACAAAGGCAGGCAAATCTCCCCCACGAGCAGTACTTC. Protein sequence: CASSQRQANLPHEQYF. This chain links TRBV18 with TRBJ2-7; D gene ambiguous. There are 16 residues in the CDR3. Germline V gene sequence: CDR1 KGHSH, CDR2 LQKENI. V dropped 4 bases and J dropped 5 bases, with 21 bases sitting between them.

As DNA, the CDR3 is TGTGCCTGGAGTGTACGGGGGACAGGGAGGGTTTCTCGTTCCTACAATGAGCAGTTCTTC. Its translation: CAWSVRGTGRVSRSYNEQFF. The V call is TRBV30, the J call TRBJ2-1, with 9 bases identical to TRBD1. With 0 bases clipped from V and 1 base from J, the junction kept 16 bases outside the gene matches. Germline CDR1 GTSNPN, CDR2 SVGIG (reference sequence). The CDR3 runs 20 residues.

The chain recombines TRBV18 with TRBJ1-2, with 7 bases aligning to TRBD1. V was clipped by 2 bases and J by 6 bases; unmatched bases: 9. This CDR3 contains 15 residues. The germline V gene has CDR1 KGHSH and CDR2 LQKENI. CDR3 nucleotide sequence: TGTGCCAGCTCACCAACGTCTGAGACAGGGAATGGCTACACCTTC. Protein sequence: CASSPTSETGNGYTF.